Included here is one TCR beta chain sequence, with context. Its matching antigen is unknown. CDR3 size: 14 residues. The germline V gene encodes CDR1 DFQATT and CDR2 SNEGSKA (reference sequence). The data stem from a study of blood T cells in healthy people across ages. Study observations and caveats: Investigators viewed diversity estimates from one million T cells as underestimates, the study reported.

Combining a sample-barcoded 5' primer with a J-beta primer mix, a second PCR ran for roughly 7 to 12 cycles. TCRdb reprocessed the 5' RACE reads via MiXCR and lists one record per CDR3 protein. The sample records 800,000 to 1,000,000 distinct CDR3 sequences, under 50% being singletons. The chain couples TRBV20-1 to TRBJ2-4; TRBD2 aligns across 11 bases. The DNA end is more similar to TRBJ2-7, so the J call may be wrong. The sequencing input was blood. This TCR derives from a man aged 25-45 years in good health. CDR3 loop: CSAPGSSGGYEQYF. The DNA for the CDR3 is TGCAGTGCCCCAGGTTCTAGCGGGGGGTACGAGCAGTACTTC.